This T cell receptor beta chain appears in the sequencing data of a study of vaccination and CD4 T cells after COVID-19. Study background: Post-vaccine sampling followed dose two by a median 72 days (range 14 to 241). Points from the study as a whole: From a median of about 20 to 38, SARS-CoV-2-reactive clonotypes increased, though not significantly.

The treatment here: approximately nine-day PBMC culture with coronavirus spike peptide pools or control peptides (ViraFEST assay). The unexposed donor gave CD4+ T cells before the COVID-19 pandemic (2011-2018). Cell supply allowing, SARS-CoV-2 S/N and four cold-coronavirus spikes probed unexposed-donor CD4+ T cells. For this clonotype: Its specificity is not known.

The assay that was used to sequence DNA from cultured CD4+ T cells was the Oncomine TCR Beta short-read assay. TCRdb reprocessed the PCR reads via MiXCR and lists one record per CDR3 protein. The sample contains 4,500 to 5,500 distinct CDR3 sequences, 60% of which appear only once. Germline V gives CDR1 SNHLY, CDR2 FYNNEI. V was pared by 4 bases and J by 1 base, with 16 bases between. The CDR3 length is 16 residues. The clonotype originates from a human donor in good health. Sequenced material: CD4+ T cells from blood, cultured in vitro. The chain combines TRBV2 with TRBJ2-5; D might be TRBD2 (6 bases). CDR3 residues: CASSGGRGSGQETQYF. CDR3 nucleotide sequence: TGTGCCAGCAGTGGGGGTAGGGGTAGCGGCCAAGAGACCCAGTACTTC.